Following are 16 T cell receptor beta chains from one sample sequenced in a study of vaccination and CD4 T cells after COVID-19. The antigens for these receptors are not known. The treatment here: roughly 10-day PBMC culture with coronavirus spike peptide pools or control peptides (ViraFEST assay). The assay that was used to sequence DNA from cultured CD4+ T cells was the Oncomine TCR Beta short-read assay. TCRdb processed the PCR reads anew with MiXCR; each CDR3 protein has one entry. This table has some 10,000 distinct CDR3 sequences, over 45% appearing once. Specimen: CD4+ T cells from blood, cultured in vitro. The receptors here all came from a human donor who had recovered from COVID-19.

V is TRBV6-2 or TRBV6-3 and J is TRBJ1-1; D is perhaps TRBD1 (5 bases). The germline CDR1 and CDR2 sequences are MNHEY and SVGEGT. The length of the CDR3 is 13 residues. The V end was cut by 6 bases, the J end by 7 bases, with 15 bases between. The CDR3 coding sequence is TGTGCCAGCAGGGGGTCCTCGGGGCTTGAAGCTTTCTTT. This sequence encodes CASRGSSGLEAFF.

This clonotype was observed a handful of times. The rearrangement joins TRBV6-2 or TRBV6-3 to TRBJ2-3; 12 bases match TRBD2. The CDR3 is made up of 14 amino acids. V lost 5 bases and J lost 14; bases outside the gene matches: 11. Per the germline V gene, CDR1 is MNHEY and CDR2 is SVGEGT. In DNA, the CDR3 is TGTGCCAGCAGTCTCTACTCTAGCGGGGGGGCGGCGTATTTT. Its protein product is CASSLYSSGGAAYF.

For this clonotype: One junction end disagrees with the germline gene, perhaps due to a read error. The chain carries TRBV10-1 and TRBJ1-5; D is ambiguous. CDR3 length equals 13 residues. In germline, CDR1 is WNHNN, CDR2 SYGVQD (reference sequence). The CDR3 spells CASSEGLNQPRHF. The DNA of the CDR3 is TGCGCCAGCAGTGAGGGGTTGAATCAGCCCCGGCATTTT.

This clonotype was counted a few times. The rearrangement uses TRBV20-1 and TRBJ1-5, with TRBD1 matching over 8 bases. The CDR3 sequence is 15 residues long. Per the germline V gene, CDR1 is DFQATT and CDR2 is SNEGSKA (reference sequence). V dropped 6 bases and J dropped 7; count of bases not matched to a gene: 14. The CDR3 loop reads CSAPVGQGHRQPQHF. The CDR3 DNA sequence: TGCAGTGCCCCGGTCGGACAGGGCCATCGGCAGCCCCAGCATTTT.

The chain recombines TRBV4-3 with TRBJ1-2, with unresolved D. The CDR3 has 14 amino acids. CDR1 is LGHNA and CDR2 is YSLEER in the germline V gene. Deletions cut 0 bases from V and 8 bases from J, with 13 bases between. The CDR3 DNA is TGCGCCAGCAGCCAAGATCCGATATTGGGCGGCTACACCTTC. It yields the protein CASSQDPILGGYTF.

V usage is TRBV6-2 or TRBV6-3 and J usage is TRBJ2-7; D is undetermined. The V and J ends lost 7 bases and 1 base respectively, with 5 bases between them. CDR1 is MNHEY, CDR2 SVGEGT, per germline. The CDR3 sequence is 11 residues long. The CDR3 sequence: CASTTSYEQYF. The DNA of the CDR3 is TGTGCCAGCACCACTTCCTACGAGCAGTACTTC.

The chain links TRBV19 to TRBJ1-5; 9 bases match TRBD1. V lost 4 bases, J lost 1 base, and 11 bases stayed unmatched. The length of the CDR3 is 18 residues. Germline V CDR1 and CDR2: LNHDA, SQIVND (reference sequence). The CDR3: CASSTPQGTGRSNQPQHF. Written as DNA, the CDR3 is TGTGCCAGTAGTACCCCCCAGGGGACAGGGAGGAGCAATCAGCCCCAGCATTTT.

The genes are TRBV5-5 and TRBJ2-2; D uncertain. In germline, CDR1 is SGHKS, CDR2 YYEKEE (reference sequence). This CDR3 is 12 amino acids long. V gave up 1 base and J gave up 8 bases, with 6 bases separating them. The CDR3 DNA reads as TGTGCCAGCAGCTTGAACTTGGGGGAGCTGTTTTTT. It yields the protein CASSLNLGELFF.

In its sample, this clonotype was seen a few times. The chain is built from TRBV18 and TRBJ2-3, with D unclear. The CDR3 length is 12 residues. Per the germline V gene, CDR1 is KGHSH and CDR2 is LQKENI. Trimming left V 6 bases short and J 6 bases short, with 10 bases between. CDR3 nucleotide sequence: TGTGCCAGCTCTCCGAAAGGGGATACGCAGTATTTT. Its protein product is CASSPKGDTQYF.

The V call is TRBV19, the J call TRBJ2-6; no firm D call. This CDR3 contains 15 residues. Germline CDR1 LNHDA, CDR2 SQIVND (reference sequence). Trimming took off 4 bases at V and 0 bases at J, with 7 bases between the two ends. In DNA, the CDR3 is TGTGCCAGTAGTACCATGTTCTCTGGGGCCAACGTCCTGACTTTC. Translated: CASSTMFSGANVLTF.

J is TRBJ2-7 and V is TRBV6-1; 8 nucleotides match TRBD1. The CDR3 runs 15 residues. Unmatched junction bases numbered 9, after V lost 2 bases and J lost 6 bases. CDR1 and CDR2 from the germline V gene are MNHNS and SASEGT. The CDR3 loop is CASSESGQGAGEQYF. The DNA of the CDR3 is TGTGCCAGCAGTGAAAGTGGGCAGGGGGCTGGCGAGCAGTACTTC.

The chain is built from TRBV6-5 and TRBJ2-7; D might be TRBD1 (6 bases). Germline lookup yields CDR1 MNHEY and CDR2 SVGAGI. The CDR3 is made up of 15 amino acids. V was cut by 0 bases and J by 1 base, with 10 bases left in between. The DNA for the CDR3 is TGTGCCAGCAGTTACTCTTACACAGGGTCCTACGAGCAGTACTTC. Translating it yields CASSYSYTGSYEQYF.

This clonotype was seen a handful of times. The rearrangement joins TRBV2 to TRBJ2-1; 9 bases are shared with TRBD2. Germline V gene sequence: CDR1 SNHLY, CDR2 FYNNEI. V was clipped by 7 bases and J by 9 bases; unmatched bases: 7. The CDR3 is 13 amino acids. The CDR3 sequence: CASMVSGGGEQFF. The CDR3 DNA sequence: TGTGCCAGCATGGTTAGCGGGGGTGGTGAGCAGTTCTTC. The entire variable domain, with the rest obtained from reference TRBV2 and TRBJ2-1, is as follows: EPEVTQTPSHQVTQMGQEVILRCVPISNHLYFYWYRQILGQKVEFLVSFYNNEISEKSEIFDDQFSVERPDGSNFTLKIRSTKLEDSAMYFCASMVSGGGEQFFGPGTRLTVL.

The CDR3 loop is CASSLTVGNYGYTF. The CDR3 DNA follows: TGCGCCAGCAGCTTGACGGTCGGCAACTATGGCTACACCTTC. This rearrangement joins TRBV5-1 to TRBJ1-2; D is uncertain. CDR1 and CDR2 (germline): SGHRS, YFSETQ. This CDR3 region has 14 residues. Between the trimmed V and J ends, which lost 1 base and 2 bases, there was a span of 9 bases.

Only one count was recorded for this clonotype. J is TRBJ2-3 and V is TRBV27; 10 bases align to TRBD2. The germline V gene has CDR1 MNHEY and CDR2 SMNVEV (reference sequence). V was clipped by 2 bases and J by 7 bases; unmatched bases: 12. There are 17 residues in the CDR3. CDR3 nucleotides: TGTGCCAGCAGTTTAACCATAGCGGGGGGCGTTAGAAATACGCAGTATTTT. Translation: CASSLTIAGGVRNTQYF.

This clonotype has a handful of counts. This chain links TRBV7-2 with TRBJ2-2, with D maybe TRBD1 (6 bases). Germline V lookup: CDR1 SGHTA, CDR2 FQGNSA. V shed 4 bases and J shed 2 bases, with 11 bases lying between them. The CDR3 is 15 amino acids. The CDR3 coding sequence is TGTGCCAGCAGCTCAGGACAGACCAACACCGGGGAGCTGTTTTTT. This encodes CASSSGQTNTGELFF.